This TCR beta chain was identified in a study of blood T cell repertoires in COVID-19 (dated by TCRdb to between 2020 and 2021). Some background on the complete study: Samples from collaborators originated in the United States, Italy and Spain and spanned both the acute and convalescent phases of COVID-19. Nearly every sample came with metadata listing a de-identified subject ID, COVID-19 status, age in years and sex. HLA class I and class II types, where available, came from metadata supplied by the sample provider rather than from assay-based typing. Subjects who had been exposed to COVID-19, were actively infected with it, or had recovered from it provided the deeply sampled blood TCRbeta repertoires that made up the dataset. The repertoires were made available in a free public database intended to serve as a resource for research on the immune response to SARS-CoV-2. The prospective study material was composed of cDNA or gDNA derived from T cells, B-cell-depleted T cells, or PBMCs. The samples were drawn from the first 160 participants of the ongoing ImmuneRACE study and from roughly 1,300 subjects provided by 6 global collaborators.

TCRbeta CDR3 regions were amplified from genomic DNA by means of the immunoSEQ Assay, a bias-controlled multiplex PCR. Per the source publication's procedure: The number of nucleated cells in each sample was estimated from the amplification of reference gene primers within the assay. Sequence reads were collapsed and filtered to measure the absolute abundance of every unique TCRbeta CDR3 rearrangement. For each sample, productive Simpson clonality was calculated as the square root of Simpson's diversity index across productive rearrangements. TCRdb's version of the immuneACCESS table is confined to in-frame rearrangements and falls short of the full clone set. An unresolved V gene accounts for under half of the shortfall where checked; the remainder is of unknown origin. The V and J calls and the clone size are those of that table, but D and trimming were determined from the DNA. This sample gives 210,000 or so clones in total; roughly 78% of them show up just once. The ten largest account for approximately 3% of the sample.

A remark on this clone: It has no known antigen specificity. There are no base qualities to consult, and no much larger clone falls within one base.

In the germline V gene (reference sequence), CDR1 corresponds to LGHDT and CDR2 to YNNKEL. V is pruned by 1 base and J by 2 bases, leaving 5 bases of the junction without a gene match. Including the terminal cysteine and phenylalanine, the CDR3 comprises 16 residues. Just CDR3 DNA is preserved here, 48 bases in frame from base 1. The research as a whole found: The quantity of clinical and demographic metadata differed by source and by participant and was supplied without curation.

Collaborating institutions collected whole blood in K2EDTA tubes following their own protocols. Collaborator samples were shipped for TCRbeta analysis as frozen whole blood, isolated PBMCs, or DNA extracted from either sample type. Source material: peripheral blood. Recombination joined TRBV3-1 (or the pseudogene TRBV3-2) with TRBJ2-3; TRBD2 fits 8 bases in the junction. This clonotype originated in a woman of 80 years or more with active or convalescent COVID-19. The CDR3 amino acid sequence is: CASSQGAGVPTDTQYF. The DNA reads TGTGCCAGCAGCCAAGGAGCGGGGGTCCCCACAGATACGCAGTATTTT.